One sample yielded the 24 T cell receptor beta chains listed below, sequenced in a study of PD-1 blockade in mismatch repair-deficient tumors. Assay used: immunoSEQ multiplex PCR; TCRdb lists only in-frame clones, some missing. Of some 130,000 clones listed, 88% are singletons. The specimen was peripheral blood, collected roughly 70 weeks after starting pembrolizumab. The receptors derive from an adult with mismatch repair-deficient cancer.

The gene calls are TRBV7-2 and TRBJ2-3; 13 bases agree with TRBD2. The junction had 8 bases not matched to a gene; V was cut back by 4 bases and J by 4 bases. From germline, CDR1 is SGHTA and CDR2 FQGNSA. This CDR3 contains 17 residues. CDR3 bases: TGTGCCAGCAGCTCCATTGGACTAGCGGGAGCCGCAGATACGCAGTATTTT. Its protein product is CASSSIGLAGAADTQYF.

Notes on this clone: The junction departs from germline at one end; a sequencing error may be responsible. The V call is TRBV15, the J call TRBJ1-1, with no clear D. Germline V CDR1 and CDR2: LNHNV, YYDKDF (reference sequence). This CDR3 has 12 residues. The CDR3 loop is CATSEVNTEAFF. In DNA, the CDR3 is TGTGCGACCAGCGAGGTAAACACTGAAGCTTTCTTT.

The V call is TRBV5-4, the J call TRBJ1-2, with D tentatively TRBD1 (5 bases). This CDR3 region has 15 residues. Trimming took 4 bases from V and 1 from J, leaving 14 bases between them. CDR1 and CDR2 (germline): SGHNT, YYREEE (reference sequence). CDR3 amino acids: CASSLPDNYNYGYTF. CDR3 nucleotide sequence: TGTGCCAGCAGCCTTCCGGACAACTATAACTATGGCTACACCTTC.

The table lists this clone with a count of one. The chain carries TRBV29-1 and TRBJ2-1; the match to TRBD2 covers 9 bases. Germline trimming cut 5 bases from V and 10 bases from J; bases unmatched to any gene: 12. The CDR3 consists of 14 residues. CDR1 is SQVTM, CDR2 ANQGSEA, per germline. The CDR3 is CSVLSGRTPAEQFF. CDR3 DNA sequence: TGCAGCGTTCTGAGCGGGAGGACGCCCGCGGAGCAGTTCTTC.

This clone was observed a handful of times. The chain couples TRBV4-1 to TRBJ1-1, with a possible D match to TRBD1 (6 bases). The CDR3 totals 14 residues. Germline CDR1 is MGHRA and CDR2 is YSYEKL. V was trimmed by 4 bases and J by 5 bases, leaving 14 bases between them. The CDR3 protein is CASSRNRAGTEAFF. CDR3 in DNA: TGCGCCAGCAGCCGAAACAGGGCGGGAACTGAAGCTTTCTTT.

The gene calls are TRBV27 and TRBJ2-3; D gene ambiguous. The CDR3 is 13 residues long. Trimming cost V 8 bases and J 2 bases, with 11 bases left between them. Germline V gives CDR1 MNHEY, CDR2 SMNVEV (reference sequence). This chain's CDR3 is CASSWRFTDTQYF. In DNA form, the CDR3 reads TGTGCCAGCTCCTGGCGGTTCACAGATACGCAGTATTTT.

This sequence joins TRBV28 and TRBJ2-2; D may be TRBD1 (5 bases). The CDR3 spans 15 residues. Trimming pared 8 bases from V and 3 bases from J, leaving 16 bases between. Germline V gives CDR1 MDHEN, CDR2 SYDVKM. CDR3: CASGQPDSYTGELFF. The CDR3 DNA reads as TGTGCCAGCGGGCAGCCTGACAGCTACACCGGGGAGCTGTTTTTT.

The chain employs TRBV28 and TRBJ2-3, with TRBD1 as a possible D gene (5 bases). The germline CDR1 and CDR2 sequences are MDHEN and SYDVKM. The CDR3 totals 15 residues. V was cut by 3 bases and J by 2 bases, with 12 bases left in between. CDR3 coding DNA: TGTGCCAGCAGTTTTACCAGGGTCGACACAGATACGCAGTATTTT. It yields the protein CASSFTRVDTDTQYF. Full variable domain (missing parts from reference TRBV28 and TRBJ2-3): DVKVTQSSRYLVKRTGEKVFLECVQDMDHENMFWYRQDPGLGLRLIYFSYDVKMKEKGDIPEGYSVSREKKERFSLILESASTNQTSMYLCASSFTRVDTDTQYFGPGTRLTVL.

This clone has only one observation. V gene TRBV27 combines with J gene TRBJ1-3, with D perhaps matching TRBD1 (5 bases). There are 15 residues in the CDR3. Germline CDR1 MNHEY, CDR2 SMNVEV (reference sequence). Trimming took 8 bases from V and 2 from J, leaving 16 bases between them. CDR3 sequence: CASRAAQGPGNTIYF. Here the CDR3 DNA reads TGTGCCAGCCGCGCCGCCCAGGGCCCTGGAAACACCATATATTTT.

The chain recombines TRBV21-1 with TRBJ1-1. TRBV21-1 is given as a pseudogene. The CDR3 spans 13 residues. The CDR3 DNA is TGTGCCAGCAGCAACCGGGGGAGGACTGAAGCTTTCTTT. This sequence encodes CASSNRGRTEAFF.

The chain joins TRBV18 to TRBJ2-5, with 11 bases aligning to TRBD2. V was clipped by 3 bases and J by 8 bases; unmatched bases: 11. Germline V lookup: CDR1 KGHSH, CDR2 LQKENI. The CDR3 runs to 16 residues. This chain's CDR3 is CASSPLTGTSGATQYF. The CDR3 DNA is TGTGCCAGCTCACCTCTAACCGGGACTAGCGGCGCTACCCAGTACTTC.

The chain employs TRBV6-5 and TRBJ1-1; the D is unclear. The V and J ends lost 0 bases and 3 bases respectively, with 14 bases between them. There are 16 residues in the CDR3. CDR1 is MNHEY and CDR2 is SVGAGI in the germline V gene. The CDR3 sequence: CASSYSSRGGYTEAFF. CDR3 in DNA: TGTGCCAGCAGTTACTCCTCGCGGGGAGGGTACACTGAAGCTTTCTTT.

The chain has TRBV9 and TRBJ1-3; 7 positions match TRBD1. The CDR3 totals 15 residues. V shed 4 bases and J 8 bases; nucleotides not matched to a gene: 12. Germline loops: CDR1 SGDLS, CDR2 YYNGEE. Here the CDR3 reads CASSPGGGGWDTIYF. The CDR3 region has the DNA TGTGCCAGCAGCCCAGGGGGGGGAGGATGGGACACCATATATTTT. Drawing the rest from reference TRBV9 and TRBJ1-3, the complete variable domain is DSGVTQTPKHLITATGQRVTLRCSPRSGDLSVYWYQQSLDQGLQFLIQYYNGEERAKGNILERFSAQQFPDLHSELNLSSLELGDSALYFCASSPGGGGWDTIYFGEGSWLTVV.

V usage is TRBV11-2 and J usage is TRBJ2-7; TRBD2 matches at 7 bases. Germline CDR1 is SGHAT and CDR2 is FQNNGV. The V segment lost 7 bases and the J segment 3 bases; nucleotides outside the gene matches: 9. The CDR3 consists of 14 residues. The CDR3 reads CASTNGGDLYEQYF. For the CDR3, the DNA is TGTGCCAGCACCAATGGGGGGGACCTCTACGAGCAGTACTTC.

This clone appeared a single time. This chain uses TRBV27 with TRBJ2-7; 9 bases match TRBD1. This CDR3 spans 14 amino acids. Germline CDR1 MNHEY, CDR2 SMNVEV (reference sequence). J was trimmed by 2 bases and V by 3 bases; bases with no gene match: 2. DNA of the CDR3: TGTGCCAGCAGTTTTGGGACAGGGCCCTACGAGCAGTACTTC. It specifies CASSFGTGPYEQYF.

The CDR3 protein is CASSFSGRGTDTQYF. The CDR3 DNA sequence: TGTGCCAGCAGTTTTAGCGGGAGGGGCACAGATACGCAGTATTTT. J is TRBJ2-3 and V is TRBV14; 11 bases match TRBD2. CDR3 length: 15 amino acids. V lost 6 bases and J lost 1; bases outside the gene matches: 3. Germline V gives CDR1 SGHDN, CDR2 FVKESK.

The CDR3 DNA sequence: TGTGCCAGCACTAGCGGGCTAAGCTCCTACAATGAGCAGTTCTTC. This sequence encodes CASTSGLSSYNEQFF. This chain links TRBV5-4 with TRBJ2-1; 8 bases are a match to TRBD2. The length of the CDR3 is 15 residues. CDR1 and CDR2 from the germline V gene are SGHNT and YYREEE (reference sequence). V lost 6 bases and J lost 0; bases outside the gene matches: 5.

The chain couples TRBV5-6 to TRBJ2-5, with 7 bases that match TRBD2. Germline V lookup: CDR1 SGHDT, CDR2 YYEEEE. This CDR3 comprises 16 residues. Trimming removed 4 bases from V and 1 base from J; junction bases left unmatched: 10. The CDR3 nucleotides are TGTGCCAGCAGCCTCGTTGTGGGGGGGGGCCAAGAGACCCAGTACTTC. Its translation: CASSLVVGGGQETQYF.

The chain joins TRBV28 to TRBJ1-4; D is perhaps TRBD1 (5 bases). The germline V and J ends were trimmed by 8 bases and 7 bases, with 17 bases remaining between them. CDR1 and CDR2 (germline): MDHEN, SYDVKM. The CDR3 covers 14 residues. The CDR3 spells CASRPWGFREKLFF. The CDR3 DNA is TGTGCCAGCCGGCCTTGGGGGTTTCGTGAAAAACTGTTTTTT.

The J gene is TRBJ2-3, the V gene TRBV4-1; D remains ambiguous. This CDR3 contains 14 residues. Per the germline V gene, CDR1 is MGHRA and CDR2 is YSYEKL. V lost 3 bases and J lost 2, with 9 bases in between. CDR3 nucleotide sequence: TGCGCCAGCAGCCATGAATTGGCCACAGATACGCAGTATTTT. It specifies CASSHELATDTQYF.

This clone was recorded once. The V call is TRBV11-2, the J call TRBJ2-7; unclear D gene. The CDR3 extends over 15 amino acids. Germline V gives CDR1 SGHAT, CDR2 FQNNGV. The V end lost 4 bases, the J end lost 2 bases, and 15 bases lay between the germline ends. DNA for the CDR3: TGTGCCAGCAGCTCCCTAAAGGGCAACACCTACGAGCAGTACTTC. Protein: CASSSLKGNTYEQYF.

The genes are TRBV30 and TRBJ1-4, with D uncertain. The CDR3 sequence is 11 residues long. The V end lost 7 bases, the J end lost 8 bases, and 11 bases lay between the germline ends. Germline V gene lookup returns CDR1 GTSNPN and CDR2 SVGIG (reference sequence). CDR3: CALLVREKLFF. Here the CDR3 DNA reads TGTGCCTTACTGGTCCGCGAAAAACTGTTTTTT.

The chain couples TRBV7-8 to TRBJ2-7; TRBD1 matches 9 bases. Looked up from germline, CDR1 is SGHVS and CDR2 is FQNEAQ. This CDR3 region has 14 residues. V lost 6 bases to trimming and J lost 1 base; unmatched junction nucleotides: 4. This CDR3 is CASRSDRGSYEQYF. The CDR3 DNA is TGTGCCAGCAGATCAGACAGGGGGTCCTACGAGCAGTACTTC. Looking up the rest from reference TRBV7-8 and TRBJ2-7 gives the full variable domain: GAGVSQSPRYKVAKRGQDVALRCDPISGHVSLFWYQQALGQGPEFLTYFQNEAQLDKSGLPSDRFFAERPEGSVSTLKIQRTQQEDSAVYLCASRSDRGSYEQYFGPGTRLTVT.

There are a few counts of this clone. This chain links TRBV9 with TRBJ2-5; tentative D call: TRBD1 (6 bases). V lost 4 bases and J lost 5, with 21 bases in between. Germline CDR1 and CDR2: SGDLS and YYNGEE. This CDR3 contains 16 residues. This chain's CDR3 is CASSPNMGHRTETQYF. The CDR3 nucleotides are TGTGCCAGCAGCCCAAATATGGGACATCGGACCGAGACCCAGTACTTC.